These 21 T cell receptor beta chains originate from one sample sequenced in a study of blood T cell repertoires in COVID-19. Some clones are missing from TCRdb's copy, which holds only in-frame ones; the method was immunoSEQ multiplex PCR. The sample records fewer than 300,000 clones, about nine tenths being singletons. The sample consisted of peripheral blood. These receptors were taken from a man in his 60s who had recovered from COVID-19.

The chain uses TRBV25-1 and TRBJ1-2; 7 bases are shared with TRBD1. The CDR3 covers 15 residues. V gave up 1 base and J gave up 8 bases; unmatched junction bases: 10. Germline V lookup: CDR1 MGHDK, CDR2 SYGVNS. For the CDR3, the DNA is TGTGCCAGCAGTGAATTAGGGACAGACCGGGAAGGCTACACCTTC. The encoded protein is CASSELGTDREGYTF.

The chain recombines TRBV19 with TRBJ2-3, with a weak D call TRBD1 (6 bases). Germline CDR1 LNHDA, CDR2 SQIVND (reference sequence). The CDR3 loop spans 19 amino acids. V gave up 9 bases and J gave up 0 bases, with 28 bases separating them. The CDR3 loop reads CASRLGWQGKWASTDTQYF. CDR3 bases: TGTGCCAGCCGTCTTGGGTGGCAGGGGAAATGGGCTAGCACAGATACGCAGTATTTT.

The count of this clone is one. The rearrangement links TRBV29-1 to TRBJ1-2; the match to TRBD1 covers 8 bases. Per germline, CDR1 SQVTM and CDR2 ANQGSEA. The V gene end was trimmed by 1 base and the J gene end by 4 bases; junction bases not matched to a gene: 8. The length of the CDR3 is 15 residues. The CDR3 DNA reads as TGCAGCGTTGAAGGGGGACAGGTCGGGAGCTATGGCTACACCTTC. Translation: CSVEGGQVGSYGYTF. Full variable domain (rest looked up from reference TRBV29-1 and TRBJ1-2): SAVISQKPSRDICQRGTSLTIQCQVDSQVTMMFWYRQQPGQSLTLIATANQGSEATYESGFVIDKFPISRPNLTFSTLTVSNMSPEDSSIYLCSVEGGQVGSYGYTFGSGTRLTVV.

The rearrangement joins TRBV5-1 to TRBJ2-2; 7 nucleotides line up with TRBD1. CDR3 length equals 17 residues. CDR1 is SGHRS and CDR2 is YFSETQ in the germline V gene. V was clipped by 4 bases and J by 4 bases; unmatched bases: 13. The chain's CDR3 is CASSGWSGQLVTGELFF. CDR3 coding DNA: TGCGCCAGCAGCGGATGGTCGGGACAGCTAGTCACCGGGGAGCTGTTTTTT.

The CDR3 DNA sequence: TGCGCCAGCAGCTTGGTGGAGGGTATAAGCACAGATACGCAGTATTTT. It encodes CASSLVEGISTDTQYF. The rearrangement uses TRBV5-1 and TRBJ2-3; the D gene is possibly TRBD2 (6 bases). V lost 0 bases and J 0 bases, leaving 11 bases between the germline ends. CDR1 SGHRS and CDR2 YFSETQ come from the germline V gene. The CDR3 loop spans 16 amino acids.

The CDR3: CASSLRGYGYTF. CDR3 in DNA: TGTGCCAGCAGTCTTAGGGGCTATGGCTACACCTTC. The chain uses TRBV27 and TRBJ1-2; tentatively, D is TRBD1 (5 bases). V lost 5 bases to trimming and J lost 4 bases, with 8 bases between them. CDR1 is MNHEY and CDR2 is SMNVEV in the germline V gene (reference sequence). The CDR3 is 12 amino acids.

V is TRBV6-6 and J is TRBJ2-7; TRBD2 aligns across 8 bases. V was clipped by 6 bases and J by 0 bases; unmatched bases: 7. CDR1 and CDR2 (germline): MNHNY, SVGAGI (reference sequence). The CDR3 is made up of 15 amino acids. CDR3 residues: CASSGTSGPSYEQYF. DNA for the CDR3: TGTGCCAGCAGCGGTACTAGCGGACCCTCCTACGAGCAGTACTTC.

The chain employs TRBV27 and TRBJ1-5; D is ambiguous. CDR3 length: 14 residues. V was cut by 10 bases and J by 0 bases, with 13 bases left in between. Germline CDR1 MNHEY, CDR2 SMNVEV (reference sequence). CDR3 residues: CATSRESSNQPQHF. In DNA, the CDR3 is TGTGCCACCTCCCGGGAATCTAGCAATCAGCCCCAGCATTTT.

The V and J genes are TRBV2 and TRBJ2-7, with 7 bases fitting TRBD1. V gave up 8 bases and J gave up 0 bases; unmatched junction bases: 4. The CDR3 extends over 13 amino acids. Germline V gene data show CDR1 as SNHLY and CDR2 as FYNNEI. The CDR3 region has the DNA TGTGCCAGCGGGGACAGCAGCTCCTACGAGCAGTACTTC. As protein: CASGDSSSYEQYF. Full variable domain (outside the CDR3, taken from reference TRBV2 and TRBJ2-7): EPEVTQTPSHQVTQMGQEVILRCVPISNHLYFYWYRQILGQKVEFLVSFYNNEISEKSEIFDDQFSVERPDGSNFTLKIRSTKLEDSAMYFCASGDSSSYEQYFGPGTRLTVT.

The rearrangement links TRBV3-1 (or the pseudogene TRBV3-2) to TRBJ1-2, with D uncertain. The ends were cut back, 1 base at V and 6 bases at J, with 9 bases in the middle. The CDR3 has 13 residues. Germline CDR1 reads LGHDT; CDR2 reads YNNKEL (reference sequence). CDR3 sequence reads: CASSQVRTDGYTF. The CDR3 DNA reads TGTGCCAGCAGCCAAGTACGAACGGATGGCTACACCTTC.

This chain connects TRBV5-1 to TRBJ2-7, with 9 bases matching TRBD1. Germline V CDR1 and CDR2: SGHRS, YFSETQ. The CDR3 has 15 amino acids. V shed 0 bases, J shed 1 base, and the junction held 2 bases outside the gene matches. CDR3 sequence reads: CASSLEGTGSYEQYF. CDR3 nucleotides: TGCGCCAGCAGCTTGGAGGGGACAGGGTCCTACGAGCAGTACTTC. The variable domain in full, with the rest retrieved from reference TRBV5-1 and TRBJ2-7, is KAGVTQTPRYLIKTRGQQVTLSCSPISGHRSVSWYQQTPGQGLQFLFEYFSETQRNKGNFPGRFSGRQFSNSRSEMNVSTLELGDSALYLCASSLEGTGSYEQYFGPGTRLTVT.

CDR3 nucleotides: TGCAGCGTTGAAGACGGTAGAAGCTCCTACGAGCAGTACTTC. Amino acids: CSVEDGRSSYEQYF. This chain connects TRBV29-1 to TRBJ2-7; no definite D call. Germline CDR1 is SQVTM and CDR2 is ANQGSEA. The CDR3 runs to 14 residues. Trimming shortened V by 0 bases and J by 0 bases, and 9 bases separated the two germline ends.

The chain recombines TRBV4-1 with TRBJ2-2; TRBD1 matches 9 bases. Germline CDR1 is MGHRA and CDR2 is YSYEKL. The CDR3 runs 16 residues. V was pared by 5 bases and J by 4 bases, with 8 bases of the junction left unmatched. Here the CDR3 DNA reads TGCGCCAGCAGCGGGTGGGGGACAGGGACCACCGGGGAGCTGTTTTTT. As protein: CASSGWGTGTTGELFF.

The CDR3 nucleotides are TGCGTCTCCAAACCCGGGACAGGGGTGGTGGACTATGGCTACACCTTC. Its translation: CVSKPGTGVVDYGYTF. This chain connects TRBV5-1 to TRBJ1-2, with 10 bases identical to TRBD1. Germline V gene lookup returns CDR1 SGHRS and CDR2 YFSETQ. The CDR3 is 16 residues long.

CDR3 DNA: TGTGCCAGCAGCTTGGCGGCGGGGGTAGACTACGAGCAGTACTTC. As protein: CASSLAAGVDYEQYF. This chain uses TRBV5-4 with TRBJ2-7; 7 bases fit TRBD2. V shed 0 bases and J 3 bases; nucleotides not matched to a gene: 6. CDR3 length equals 15 residues. CDR1 is SGHNT, CDR2 YYREEE, per germline (reference sequence).

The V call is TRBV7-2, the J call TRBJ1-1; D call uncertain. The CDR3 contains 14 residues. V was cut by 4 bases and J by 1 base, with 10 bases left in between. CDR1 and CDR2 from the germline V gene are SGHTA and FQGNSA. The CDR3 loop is CASSSPSRNTEAFF. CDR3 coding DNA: TGTGCCAGCAGCTCCCCAAGTAGGAACACTGAAGCTTTCTTT.

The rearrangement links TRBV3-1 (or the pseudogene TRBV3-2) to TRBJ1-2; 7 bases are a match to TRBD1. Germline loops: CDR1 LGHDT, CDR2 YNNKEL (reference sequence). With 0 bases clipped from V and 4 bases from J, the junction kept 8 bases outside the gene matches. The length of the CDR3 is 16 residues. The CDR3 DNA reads TGTGCCAGCAGCCAAGATCCGGGACAGATCGTCTATGGCTACACCTTC. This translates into CASSQDPGQIVYGYTF.

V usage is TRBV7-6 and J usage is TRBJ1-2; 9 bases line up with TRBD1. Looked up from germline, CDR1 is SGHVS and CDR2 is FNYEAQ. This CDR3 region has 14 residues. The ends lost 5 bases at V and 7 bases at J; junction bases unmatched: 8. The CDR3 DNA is TGTGCCAGCAGCCCGCCAACAGGGGGCTCTGGCTACACCTTC. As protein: CASSPPTGGSGYTF.

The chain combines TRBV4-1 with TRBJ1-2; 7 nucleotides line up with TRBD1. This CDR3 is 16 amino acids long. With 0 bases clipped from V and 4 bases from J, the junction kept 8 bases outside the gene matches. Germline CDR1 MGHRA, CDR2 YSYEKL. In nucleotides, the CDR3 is TGCGCCAGCAGCCAAGATGAGATAGGGACAGTCTATGGCTACACCTTC. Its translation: CASSQDEIGTVYGYTF.

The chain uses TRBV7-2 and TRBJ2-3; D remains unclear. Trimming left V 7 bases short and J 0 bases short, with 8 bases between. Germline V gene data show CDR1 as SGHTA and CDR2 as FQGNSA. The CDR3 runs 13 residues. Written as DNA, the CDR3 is TGTGCCAGCACCCAGTATAGCACAGATACGCAGTATTTT. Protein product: CASTQYSTDTQYF.

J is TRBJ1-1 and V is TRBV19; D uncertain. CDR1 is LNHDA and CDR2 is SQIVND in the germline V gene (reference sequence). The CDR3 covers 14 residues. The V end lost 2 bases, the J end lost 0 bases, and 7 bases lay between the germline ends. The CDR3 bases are TGTGCCAGTAGTATACGGGTTCTGAACACTGAAGCTTTCTTT. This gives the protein CASSIRVLNTEAFF.